This TCR beta chain appears in the sequencing data of a study of T cell responses to AZD1222 COVID-19 vaccine. Findings and limits, study-wide: Of the AZD1222 recipients, only 5 or 6 were seropositive at baseline. Repertoires in all cases were sampled only once the peak T cell response had passed. Close to half of all spike-specific TCRs reportedly target regions of the variants that are unmutated. Elevations in Spike-specific TCR breadth and depth followed administration of two AZD1222 doses.

A remark on this clone: Its antigen is currently unknown.

The data were produced by immunoSEQ multiplex PCR, yet TCRdb's version contains in-frame clones alone and is incomplete. The repertoire includes 60,000 to 70,000 clones, roughly 82% of them detected once, and more than 5% sits in the top ten. The CDR3 is 14 amino acids. Germline CDR1 and CDR2: SGHNT and YYREEE (reference sequence). V dropped 4 bases and J dropped 2 bases, with 12 bases sitting between them. This specimen consisted of peripheral blood, obtained on day 0 of AZD1222 vaccination. The genes are TRBV5-4 and TRBJ2-5; no definite D call. This TCR came from an adult in good health. The CDR3 protein is CASSPDVTQETQYF. CDR3 coding DNA: TGTGCCAGCAGCCCCGATGTAACGCAAGAGACCCAGTACTTC.